This T cell receptor beta chain was captured in a study of OX40 agonist ivuxolimab in advanced cancers. This table comes from immunoSEQ multiplex PCR, and its TCRdb copy is limited to in-frame clones, with some not included. The sample lists about 46,000 clones; approximately 91% were seen once. Sequencing used CD4+ or CD8+ T cells sorted from blood, obtained in a trial of the OX40 agonist ivuxolimab. This TCR was recovered from an adult with an advanced solid tumor such as melanoma, head and neck, liver or kidney cancer.

This chain's CDR3 is CASSVEDYEQYF. The CDR3 DNA reads as TGTGCCAGCAGTGTGGAGGACTACGAGCAGTACTTC. The V call is TRBV25-1, the J call TRBJ2-7; a weak D match, TRBD2 (5 bases). This CDR3 region has 12 residues. Germline CDR1 is MGHDK and CDR2 is SYGVNS. Deletions cut 4 bases from V and 3 bases from J, with 7 bases between.